This TCR beta chain appears in the sequencing data of a study of shared clonotypes between healthy human individuals. The overall study: Donors consisted of a couple of women and a few men between 18 and 49.

The CDR3 loop spans 14 amino acids. Germline CDR1 reads MNHNS; CDR2 reads SASEGT. V trimming: 2 bases; J trimming: 6 bases; junction bases outside the gene matches: 5. Whole-study findings and limits: In contrast to clonotypes shared by all four donors, non-shared clonotypes had lower generation probabilities. Sequencing depth was expected to affect clonotype sharing among donors.

Profiling relied on immunoSEQ multiplex PCR, and the TCRdb table lists in-frame clones only, not all of them. This repertoire shows some 1 million clones, roughly 70% found once; its top ten account for about 1.5%. About this clone itself: The antigen is unknown.

The chain carries TRBV6-1 and TRBJ1-2; 8 bases fit TRBD1. This TCR was recovered from a man aged 18 to 30 in good health. The sequenced sample consisted of memory CD4+ T cells sorted from blood. Subset meaning: CD45RA-negative fraction. The CDR3 region is CASSELGQGNGYTF. The CDR3, as DNA: TGTGCCAGCAGTGAACTAGGACAGGGAAATGGCTACACCTTC.